This TCR beta chain was captured in a study of blood T cell repertoires in COVID-19 (dated by TCRdb to the early 2020s). The study in broad terms: The collaborator samples originated in the United States, Italy and Spain and spanned the acute and convalescent phases of COVID-19. Deeply sampled blood TCRbeta repertoires from subjects exposed to, actively infected with, or recovered from COVID-19 were included in the dataset. Samples came from the ongoing ImmuneRACE study (first 160 participants) plus 1,254 subjects from 6 global collaborators. The prospective study material was composed of cDNA or gDNA derived from T cells, B-cell-depleted T cells, or PBMCs. Where available, HLA class I and class II types were obtained from metadata supplied by the sample provider rather than from assay-based typing. The sample metadata nearly always contained a de-identified subject ID, COVID-19 status, age in years and sex. The repertoires were released in a freely available public database meant as a resource for research on the immune response to SARS-CoV-2. Points the paper makes about the study in general: The quantity of clinical and demographic metadata differed by source and by participant and was supplied without curation.

Ends trimmed: V by 4 bases, J by 5 bases; bases unmatched to a gene: 10. Counted from cysteine to phenylalanine, this CDR3 has 16 amino acids. Just CDR3 DNA is preserved here, 48 bases in frame from base 1. The germline V gene (reference sequence) supplies CDR1 SEHNR and CDR2 FQNEAQ. TCRbeta CDR3 regions were amplified from genomic DNA by means of the immunoSEQ Assay, a bias-controlled multiplex PCR. Regarding the original processing steps: Nucleated cell counts per sample were estimated from amplification of reference gene primers within the assay. To quantify the absolute abundance of each unique TCRbeta CDR3 rearrangement, sequence reads were collapsed and filtered. Productive Simpson clonality was computed per sample as the square root of Simpson's diversity index over productive rearrangements. The clones in this table, taken by TCRdb from immuneACCESS, are in-frame only. Not every clone is retained; where verified, under half of the shortfall comes from an unresolved V gene, and the cause of the rest is unknown. V, J and clone size reflect that table, while D and trimming were determined from the DNA. This sample holds tens of thousands of clones; more than 75% were observed only once. The top ten clones comprise more than 14% of the sample.

In the case of this clone: Its antigen is not yet known. No per-base quality is available; no much larger clone lies one base away.

The collaborating institutions used their own protocols to collect whole blood in K2EDTA tubes. For TCRbeta analysis, collaborator samples were shipped as frozen whole blood, as isolated PBMCs, or as DNA extracted from either sample type. The sequence links TRBV7-9 to TRBJ2-3, and 9 bases in between align with TRBD2. This sequence was found in a human donor in a cohort sampled during active COVID-19. The sample comprised peripheral blood. The CDR3 sequence is CASSYAGGPKGDTQYF. The DNA is TGTGCCAGCAGCTACGCGGGAGGGCCGAAGGGAGATACGCAGTATTTT.